This T cell receptor (beta chain) came from a study of CD8 T cells in Susac syndrome. Reverse transcription of roughly 0.5 to 1 ug RNA was carried out with random hexamers. TCR beta CDR3 was amplified by immunoSEQ multiplex PCR. This amplification extended across 54 Vbeta and 13 Jbeta segments. TCRdb analysed the immunoSEQ multiplex PCR reads with MiXCR anew, one entry per CDR3 protein. The table lists 250,000 to 350,000 distinct CDR3 sequences, about 90% of them singletons. Trimming removed 2 bases at V and 7 bases at J, with 15 bases between. Germline loops: CDR1 MNHEY, CDR2 SVGAGI. The CDR3 contains 15 residues.

The chain links TRBV6-5 to TRBJ2-1; D not resolved. The TCR was taken from a human donor with multiple sclerosis. The sequenced sample was CD4+ T cells from PBMCs. CDR3 amino acids: CASSYVGLRQNEQFF. CDR3 sequence (DNA): TGTGCCAGCAGTTACGTGGGGTTGCGACAAAATGAGCAGTTCTTC.